Described below is a single TCR beta chain sequence and its context. Its antigen remains unknown. PCR or immunohistochemistry showed mismatch repair deficiency in every enrolled patient. This entry is derived from a study of PD-1 blockade in mismatch repair-deficient tumors. Findings and caveats of the study: Tumor-resident clones, often absent from pretreatment blood, expanded after pembrolizumab and then contracted.

Using immunoSEQ multiplex PCR, the repertoire was profiled, and TCRdb retains in-frame clones only, with some absent. Of approximately 120,000 clones listed, about 86% are singletons. The sequence was collected from an adult with mismatch repair-deficient cancer. Source: peripheral blood, taken 44 weeks after starting pembrolizumab.

The CDR3 DNA is TGTGCCAGCAGCCCCTGGGCGGGTTTTAGTAATACGCAGTATTTT. Translation: CASSPWAGFSNTQYF. The chain is built from TRBV28 and TRBJ2-3, with D possibly matching TRBD2 (5 bases). Trimming left V 6 bases short and J 7 bases short, with 20 bases between. The CDR3 loop spans 15 amino acids. Germline loops: CDR1 MDHEN, CDR2 SYDVKM.